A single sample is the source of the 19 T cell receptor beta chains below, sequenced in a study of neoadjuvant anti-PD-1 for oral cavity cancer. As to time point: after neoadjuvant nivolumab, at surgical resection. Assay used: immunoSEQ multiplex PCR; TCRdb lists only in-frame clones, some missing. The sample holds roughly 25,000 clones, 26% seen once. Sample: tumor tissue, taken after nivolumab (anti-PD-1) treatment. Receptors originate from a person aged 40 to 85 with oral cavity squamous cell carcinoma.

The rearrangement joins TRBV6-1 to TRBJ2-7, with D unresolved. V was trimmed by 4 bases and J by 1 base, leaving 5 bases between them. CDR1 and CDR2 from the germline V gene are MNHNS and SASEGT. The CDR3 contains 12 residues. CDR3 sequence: CASSVQSYEQYF. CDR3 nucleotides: TGTGCCAGCAGTGTCCAGTCCTACGAGCAGTACTTC.

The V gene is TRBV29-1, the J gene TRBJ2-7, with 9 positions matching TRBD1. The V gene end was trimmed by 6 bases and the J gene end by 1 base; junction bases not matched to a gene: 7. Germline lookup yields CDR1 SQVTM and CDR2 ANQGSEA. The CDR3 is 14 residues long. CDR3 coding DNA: TGCAGCGTAGGGGGGACAGGGTTTTCCTACGAGCAGTACTTC. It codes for CSVGGTGFSYEQYF.

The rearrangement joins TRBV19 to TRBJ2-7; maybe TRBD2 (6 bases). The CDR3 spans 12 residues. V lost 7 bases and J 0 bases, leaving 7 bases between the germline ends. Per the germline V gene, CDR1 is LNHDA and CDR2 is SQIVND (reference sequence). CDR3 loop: CASKGGSYEQYF. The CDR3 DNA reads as TGTGCCAGTAAGGGAGGCTCCTACGAGCAGTACTTC.

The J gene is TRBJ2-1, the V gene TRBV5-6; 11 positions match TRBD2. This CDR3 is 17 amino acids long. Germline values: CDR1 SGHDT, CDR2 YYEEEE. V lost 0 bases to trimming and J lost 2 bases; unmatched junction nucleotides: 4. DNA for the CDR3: TGTGCCAGCAGCTTGGCTCTTAGCGGGAGGGCCTACAATGAGCAGTTCTTC. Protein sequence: CASSLALSGRAYNEQFF.

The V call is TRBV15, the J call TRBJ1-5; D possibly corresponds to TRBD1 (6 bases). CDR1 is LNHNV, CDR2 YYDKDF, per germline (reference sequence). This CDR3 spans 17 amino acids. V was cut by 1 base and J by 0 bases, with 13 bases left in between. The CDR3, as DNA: TGTGCCACCAGCAGAGTGGGGGCCCAGTATAGCAATCAGCCCCAGCATTTT. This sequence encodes CATSRVGAQYSNQPQHF.

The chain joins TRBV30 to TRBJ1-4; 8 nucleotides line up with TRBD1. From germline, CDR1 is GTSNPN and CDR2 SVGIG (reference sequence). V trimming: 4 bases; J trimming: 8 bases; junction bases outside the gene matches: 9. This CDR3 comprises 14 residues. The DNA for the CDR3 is TGTGCCTGGACTGATCAGGGGGCTGGCGAAAAACTGTTTTTT. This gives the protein CAWTDQGAGEKLFF.

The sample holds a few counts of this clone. The CDR3 loop reads CASGLGQGANEQYF. Here the CDR3 DNA reads TGTGCTAGTGGGCTCGGACAGGGGGCCAACGAGCAGTACTTC. The chain employs TRBV12-5 and TRBJ2-7; TRBD1 matches at 11 bases. V lost 6 bases to trimming and J lost 5 bases; unmatched junction nucleotides: 6. CDR3 length: 14 residues. The germline CDR1 and CDR2 sequences are LGHNT and FRNRAP.

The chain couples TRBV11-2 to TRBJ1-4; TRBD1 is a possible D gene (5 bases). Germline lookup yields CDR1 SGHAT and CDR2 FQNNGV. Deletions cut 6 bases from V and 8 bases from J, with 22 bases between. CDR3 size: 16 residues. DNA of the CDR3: TGTGCCAGCAGGTCCAGGATTGATGACAGAAGGGAAAAACTGTTTTTT. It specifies CASRSRIDDRREKLFF.

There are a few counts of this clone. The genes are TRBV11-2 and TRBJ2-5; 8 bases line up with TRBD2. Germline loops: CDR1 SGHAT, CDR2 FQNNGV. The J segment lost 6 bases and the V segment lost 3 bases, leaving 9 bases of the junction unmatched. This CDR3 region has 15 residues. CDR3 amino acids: CASSFPSTGGQTQYF. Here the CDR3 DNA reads TGTGCCAGCAGCTTCCCTAGCACGGGGGGGCAGACCCAGTACTTC.

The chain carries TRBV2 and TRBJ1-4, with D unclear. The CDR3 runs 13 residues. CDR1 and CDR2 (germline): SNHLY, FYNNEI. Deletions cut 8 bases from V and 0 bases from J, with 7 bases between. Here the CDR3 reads CASLAATNEKLFF. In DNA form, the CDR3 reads TGTGCCAGCCTCGCTGCAACTAATGAAAAACTGTTTTTT.

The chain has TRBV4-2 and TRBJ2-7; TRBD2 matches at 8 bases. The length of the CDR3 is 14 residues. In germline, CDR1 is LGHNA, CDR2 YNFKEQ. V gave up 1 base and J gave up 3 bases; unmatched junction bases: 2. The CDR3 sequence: CASSQGSGDYEQYF. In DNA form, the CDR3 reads TGTGCCAGCAGCCAAGGTAGCGGGGACTACGAGCAGTACTTC.

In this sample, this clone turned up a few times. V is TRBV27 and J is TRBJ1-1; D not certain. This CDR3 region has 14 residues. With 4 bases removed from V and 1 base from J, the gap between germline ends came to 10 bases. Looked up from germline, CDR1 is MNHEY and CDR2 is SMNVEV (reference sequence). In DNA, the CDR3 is TGTGCCAGCAGTTCGGGGTACAGGAACACTGAAGCTTTCTTT. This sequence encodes CASSSGYRNTEAFF.

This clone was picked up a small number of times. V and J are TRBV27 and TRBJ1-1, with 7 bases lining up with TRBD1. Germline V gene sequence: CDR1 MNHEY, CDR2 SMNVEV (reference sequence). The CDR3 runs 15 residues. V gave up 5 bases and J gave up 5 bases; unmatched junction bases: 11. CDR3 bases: TGTGCCAGCAGTGTCTACAGGGGAGGATTTACTGAAGCTTTCTTT. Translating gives CASSVYRGGFTEAFF.

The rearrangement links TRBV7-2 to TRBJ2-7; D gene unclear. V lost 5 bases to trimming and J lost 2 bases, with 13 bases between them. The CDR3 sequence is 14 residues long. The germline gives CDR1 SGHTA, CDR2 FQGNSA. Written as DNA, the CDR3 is TGTGCCAGCAGCCTGCAGTGGGGAACCTACGAGCAGTACTTC. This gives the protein CASSLQWGTYEQYF.

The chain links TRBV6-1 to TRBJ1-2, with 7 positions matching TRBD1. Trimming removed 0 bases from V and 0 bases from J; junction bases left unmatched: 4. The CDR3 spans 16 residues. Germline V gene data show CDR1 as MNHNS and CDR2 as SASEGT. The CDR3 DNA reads TGTGCCAGCAGTGAAGCTACAGGGGACCCTAACTATGGCTACACCTTC. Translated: CASSEATGDPNYGYTF.

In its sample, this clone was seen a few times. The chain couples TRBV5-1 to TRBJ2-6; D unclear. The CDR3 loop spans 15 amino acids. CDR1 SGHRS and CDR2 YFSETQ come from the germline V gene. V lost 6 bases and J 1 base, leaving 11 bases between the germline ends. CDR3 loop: CASTLEESGANVLTF. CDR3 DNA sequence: TGCGCCAGCACCCTTGAGGAATCTGGGGCCAACGTCCTGACTTTC.

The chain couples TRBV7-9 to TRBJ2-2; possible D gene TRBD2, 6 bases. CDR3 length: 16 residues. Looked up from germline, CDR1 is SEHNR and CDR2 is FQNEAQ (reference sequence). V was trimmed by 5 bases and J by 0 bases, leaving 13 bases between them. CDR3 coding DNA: TGTGCCAGCAGCCCCTCTAGCGCCGCGAACACCGGGGAGCTGTTTTTT. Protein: CASSPSSAANTGELFF. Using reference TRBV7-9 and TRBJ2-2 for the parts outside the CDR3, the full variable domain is DTGVSQNPRHKITKRGQNVTFRCDPISEHNRLYWYRQTLGQGPEFLTYFQNEAQLEKSRLLSDRFSAERPKGSFSTLEIQRTEQGDSAMYLCASSPSSAANTGELFFGEGSRLTVL.

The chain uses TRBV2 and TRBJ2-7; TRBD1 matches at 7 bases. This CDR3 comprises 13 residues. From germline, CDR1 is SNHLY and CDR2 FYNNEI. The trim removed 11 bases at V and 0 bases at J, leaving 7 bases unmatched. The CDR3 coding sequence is TGTGCCGGCGCCGGGACAGCCTCCTACGAGCAGTACTTC. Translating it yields CAGAGTASYEQYF. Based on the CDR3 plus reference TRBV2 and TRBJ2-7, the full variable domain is EPEVTQTPSHQVTQMGQEVILRCVPISNHLYFYWYRQILGQKVEFLVSFYNNEISEKSEIFDDQFSVERPDGSNFTLKIRSTKLEDSAMYFCAGAGTASYEQYFGPGTRLTVT.

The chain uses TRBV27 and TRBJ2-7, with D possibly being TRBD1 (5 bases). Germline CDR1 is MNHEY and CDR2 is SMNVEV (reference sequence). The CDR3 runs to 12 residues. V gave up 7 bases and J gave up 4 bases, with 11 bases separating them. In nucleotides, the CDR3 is TGTGCCAGCAAAAGGGGCGGATACGAGCAGTACTTC. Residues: CASKRGGYEQYF.